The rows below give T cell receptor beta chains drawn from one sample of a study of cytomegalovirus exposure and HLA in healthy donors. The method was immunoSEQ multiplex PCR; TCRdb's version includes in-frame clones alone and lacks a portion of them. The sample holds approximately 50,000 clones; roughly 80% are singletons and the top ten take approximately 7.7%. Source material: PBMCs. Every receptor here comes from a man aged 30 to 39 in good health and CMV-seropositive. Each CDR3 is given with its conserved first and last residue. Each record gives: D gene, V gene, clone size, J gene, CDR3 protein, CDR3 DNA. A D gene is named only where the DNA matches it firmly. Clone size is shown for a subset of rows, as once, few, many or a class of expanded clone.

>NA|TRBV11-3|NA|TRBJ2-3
CASSLGQSTDTQYF
TGTGCCAGCAGCTTAGGTCAGAGCACAGATACGCAGTATTTT
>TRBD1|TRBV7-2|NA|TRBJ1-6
CASHRDRGSYNSPLHF
TGTGCCAGCCACCGGGACAGGGGTTCCTATAATTCACCCCTCCACTTT
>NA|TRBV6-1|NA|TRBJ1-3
CATRGASSGGNTIYF
TGTGCCACCCGGGGGGCGTCCTCTGGAGGAAACACCATATATTTT
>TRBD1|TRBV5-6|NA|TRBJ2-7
CATLRQGGHEQYF
TGTGCCACCCTCCGACAGGGGGGCCACGAGCAGTACTTC
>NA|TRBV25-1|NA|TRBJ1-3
CASSTGLGGNTIYF
TGTGCCAGCAGCACAGGGTTAGGGGGAAACACCATATATTTT
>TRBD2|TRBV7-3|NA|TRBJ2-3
CASSPSGGATDTQYF
TGTGCCAGCAGTCCAAGCGGGGGCGCCACAGATACGCAGTATTTT
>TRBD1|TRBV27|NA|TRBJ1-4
CASSLSPTGVREKLFF
TGTGCCAGCAGTTTATCTCCGACAGGGGTTCGAGAAAAACTGTTTTTT
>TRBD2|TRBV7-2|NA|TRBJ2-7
CASLGAGAGVLYEQYF
TGTGCCAGCTTGGGAGCGGGGGCGGGGGTACTGTACGAGCAGTACTTC
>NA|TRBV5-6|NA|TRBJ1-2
CASSLGAGSGYTF
TGTGCCAGCAGCTTGGGAGCCGGGAGCGGCTACACCTTC
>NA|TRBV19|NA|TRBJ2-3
CASSIPMGTDTQYF
TGTGCCAGTAGTATACCTATGGGCACAGATACGCAGTATTTT
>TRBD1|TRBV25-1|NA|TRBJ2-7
CASSYRGASSYEQYF
TGTGCCAGCAGTTACAGGGGCGCAAGCTCCTACGAGCAGTACTTC
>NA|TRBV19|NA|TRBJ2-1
CASNYQAGTNNEQFF
TGTGCCAGTAATTATCAGGCGGGGACCAACAATGAGCAGTTCTTC
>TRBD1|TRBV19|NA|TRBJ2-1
CASKGQGHNEQFF
TGTGCCAGTAAGGGACAGGGGCACAATGAGCAGTTCTTC
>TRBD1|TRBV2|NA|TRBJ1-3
CASSEISGTGIRNTIYF
TGTGCCAGCAGTGAAATTAGTGGGACAGGGATTAGAAACACCATATATTTT
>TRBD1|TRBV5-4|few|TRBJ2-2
CASSLRTGTTGELFF
TGTGCCAGCAGCTTGAGGACAGGGACCACCGGGGAGCTGTTTTTT
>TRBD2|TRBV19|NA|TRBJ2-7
CASSITSGIYEQYF
TGTGCCAGTAGTATCACTAGCGGAATCTACGAGCAGTACTTC
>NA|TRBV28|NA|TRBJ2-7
CASSSLTGRTYEQYF
TGTGCCAGCAGCTCTCTGACAGGTCGCACTTACGAGCAGTACTTC
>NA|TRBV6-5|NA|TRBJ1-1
CASSYSRARDREAFF
TGTGCCAGCAGTTACTCGCGGGCCAGAGACCGGGAAGCTTTCTTT
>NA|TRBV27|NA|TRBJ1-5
CASSLYAGVGNQPQHF
TGTGCCAGCAGTTTATATGCGGGTGTTGGCAATCAGCCCCAGCATTTT
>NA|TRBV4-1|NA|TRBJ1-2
CAVGKGEGYTF
TGCGCCGTCGGAAAGGGAGAGGGCTACACCTTC
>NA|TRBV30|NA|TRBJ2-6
CAWGLNSGANVLTF
TGTGCCTGGGGACTGAATTCTGGGGCCAACGTCCTGACTTTC
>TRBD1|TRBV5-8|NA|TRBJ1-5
CASISKGTGFVQPQHF
TGTGCCAGCATCTCTAAGGGGACAGGTTTTGTTCAGCCCCAGCATTTT